This T cell receptor (beta chain) was profiled in a study of OX40 agonist ivuxolimab in advanced cancers. Study-level results: CD4+ and CD8+ T cells in blood underwent clonal expansion by week 6 at 0.1 to 3.0 mg/kg.

Only in-frame clones appear in the TCRdb table, and some are missing; sequencing was by immunoSEQ multiplex PCR. The sample lists around 80,000 clones; over 75% were seen once. On this clone itself: Its cognate antigen is unknown.

The junction had 9 bases not matched to a gene; V was cut back by 7 bases and J by 4 bases. Looked up from germline, CDR1 is MNHEY and CDR2 is SVGAGI. The CDR3 is 14 amino acids. This TCR was sampled from an adult with an advanced solid tumor such as melanoma, head and neck, liver or kidney cancer. Sequencing used CD4+ or CD8+ T cells sorted from blood, obtained in a trial of the OX40 agonist ivuxolimab. This sequence joins TRBV6-5 and TRBJ1-2; 7 bases are a match to TRBD1. The CDR3 loop reads CASTRTGVLYGYTF. CDR3 nucleotides: TGTGCCAGCACCCGGACAGGAGTCCTCTATGGCTACACCTTC.